What follows is one TCR beta chain and its context. The CDR3 contains 15 residues. Germline V gene lookup returns CDR1 GTSNPN and CDR2 SVGIG (reference sequence). Trimming cost V 0 bases and J 10 bases; bases outside gene matches: 12. The record originates from a study of T cells in Graves' hyperthyroidism and ophthalmopathy. Clinical symptoms, serum thyroxine, TRAb, thyroid ultrasound and orbital computed tomography informed diagnoses. Regions amplified from RNA transcripts were the TCR beta CDR3 regions. RT-PCR in the first round (using the HTBI primer set) targeted the TCR CDR3. TCRdb analysed the multiplex PCR reads with MiXCR anew, one entry per CDR3 protein. The sample comprises about 620,000 distinct CDR3 sequences, about a sixth of which are singletons, and 3% to 4.5% rests with the top ten.

The clonotype was recovered from a woman in her 30s with Graves' hyperthyroidism. This rearrangement joins TRBV30 to TRBJ2-1, with TRBD2 identical over 7 bases. The source material was blood. CDR3 residues: CAWSVQRGPLGEQFF. CDR3 bases: TGTGCCTGGAGTGTACAGCGGGGCCCCTTAGGGGAGCAGTTCTTC.